This T cell receptor beta chain was sequenced for a study of metastatic and nonmetastatic thyroid tumors. V lost 0 bases and J lost 1; bases outside the gene matches: 0. The V gene's germline CDR1 is SGHDT and CDR2 YYEEEE. This CDR3 comprises 15 residues. This clone has at least ten counts. Among the patients, none had received any treatment before thyroid surgery. TCRdb reassembled clones from the PCR reads with MiXCR. The data contain 43,000 or so clones, 16% of them singletons. This clonotype was sampled from a female donor with papillary thyroid cancer or a benign thyroid nodule (not recorded which). Some clones in this sample may be carry-over from other donors' samples. The sample taken for sequencing was blood. The gene calls are TRBV5-6 and TRBJ2-7; 11 nucleotides match TRBD2. The chain's CDR3 is CASSLGLAGSYEQYF. The CDR3 bases are TGTGCCAGCAGCTTGGGACTAGCGGGATCCTACGAGCAGTACTTC.